This TCR beta chain appears in the sequencing data of a study of blood T cell repertoires in COVID-19. Study context: Italy, Spain and the United States were the sources of the convalescent and acute COVID-19 samples.

The CDR3 sequence is 14 residues long. V gave up 0 bases and J gave up 6 bases; unmatched junction bases: 2. Per germline, CDR1 KGHSH and CDR2 LQKENI. Original processing methods: Amplification of reference gene primers was used by the study to estimate nucleated cell counts. Assay used: immunoSEQ multiplex PCR; TCRdb lists only in-frame clones, some missing. V and J calls and clone size come straight from that table; D and trimming were deduced from the DNA. The data contain 200,000 to 250,000 clones, around 80% of them seen just once; the ten biggest clones take up 1.3%. This clone has a count of ten or more.

The sequence came from a woman aged 25-40 years with COVID-19, enrolled during active disease. V is TRBV18 and J is TRBJ1-1, with 9 bases fitting TRBD1. Source material: peripheral blood. This chain's CDR3 is CASSPPGQGAEAFF. The CDR3 DNA sequence: TGTGCCAGCTCACCACCGGGACAGGGAGCTGAAGCTTTCTTT.